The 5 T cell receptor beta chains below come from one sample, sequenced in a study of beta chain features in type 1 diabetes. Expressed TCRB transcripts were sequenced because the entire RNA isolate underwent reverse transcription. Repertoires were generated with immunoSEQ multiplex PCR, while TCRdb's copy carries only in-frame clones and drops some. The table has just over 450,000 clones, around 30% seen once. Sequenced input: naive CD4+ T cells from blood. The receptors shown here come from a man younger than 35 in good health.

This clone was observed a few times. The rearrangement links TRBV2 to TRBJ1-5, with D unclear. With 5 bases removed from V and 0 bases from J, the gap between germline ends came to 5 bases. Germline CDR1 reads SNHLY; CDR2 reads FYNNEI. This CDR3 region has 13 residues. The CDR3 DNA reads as TGTGCCAGCAGTACAGATAGCAATCAGCCCCAGCATTTT. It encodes CASSTDSNQPQHF.

CDR3 DNA: TGTGCCTGGAGCTTGGACAGGGGTGTCTACGAGCAGTACTTC. Translated, it gives CAWSLDRGVYEQYF. The J gene is TRBJ2-7, the V gene TRBV30; the match to TRBD1 covers 9 bases. The CDR3 runs 14 residues. CDR1 and CDR2 from the germline V gene are GTSNPN and SVGIG (reference sequence). The trim removed 3 bases at V and 3 bases at J, leaving 6 bases unmatched.

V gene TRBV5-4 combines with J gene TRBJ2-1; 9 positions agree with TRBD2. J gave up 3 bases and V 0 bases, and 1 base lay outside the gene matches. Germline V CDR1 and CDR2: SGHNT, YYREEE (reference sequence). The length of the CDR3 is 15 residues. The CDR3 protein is CASSLGTSDYNEQFF. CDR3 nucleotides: TGTGCCAGCAGCTTGGGGACTAGCGACTACAATGAGCAGTTCTTC.

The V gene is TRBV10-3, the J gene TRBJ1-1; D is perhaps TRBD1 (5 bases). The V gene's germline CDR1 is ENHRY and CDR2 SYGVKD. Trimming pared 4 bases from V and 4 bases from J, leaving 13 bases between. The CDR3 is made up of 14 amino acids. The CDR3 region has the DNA TGTGCCATCAGTGTTTACGGGGCTGGCACTGAAGCTTTCTTT. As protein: CAISVYGAGTEAFF.

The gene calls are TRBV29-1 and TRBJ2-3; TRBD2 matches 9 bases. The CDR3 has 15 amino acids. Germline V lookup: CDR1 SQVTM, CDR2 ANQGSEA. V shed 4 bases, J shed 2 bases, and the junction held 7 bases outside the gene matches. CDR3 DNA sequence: TGCAGCGTTGCCTCTAGCGGGACGCACACAGATACGCAGTATTTT. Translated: CSVASSGTHTDTQYF.